Sequencing of this T cell receptor beta chain was carried out in a study of blood T cell repertoires in COVID-19. Measured with immunoSEQ multiplex PCR; TCRdb has only the in-frame clones, and not every one. This table has some 490,000 clones, about 85% appearing once. V shed 5 bases and J 10 bases; nucleotides not matched to a gene: 13. The CDR3 sequence is 15 residues long. Germline values: CDR1 KGHSH, CDR2 LQKENI. Clinical histories supplied by participants themselves formed the basis of cohort assignment. Sample: PBMCs or T cells enriched from blood (not recorded which). This TCR was recovered from a woman aged 55-69 years who had recovered from COVID-19. The chain links TRBV18 to TRBJ2-1; TRBD1 matches 8 bases. In DNA, the CDR3 is TGTGCCAGCTCATCACGACAGGGGCGAGCGGCGGAGCAGTTCTTC. Translation: CASSSRQGRAAEQFF.